This T cell receptor beta chain is drawn from a study of OX40 agonist ivuxolimab in advanced cancers. Across the whole study: Therapy given before enrollment (anti-PD-1, anti-PD-L1 or anti-CTLA-4) was allowed, and roughly 41% had some.

Only in-frame clones appear in the TCRdb table, and some are missing; sequencing was by immunoSEQ multiplex PCR. This sample has 15,000 to 20,000 clones; around 84% occur once, and the top ten carry about 0.68%. The cohort excluded patients with autoimmune disease history or systemic immunosuppression. V shed 9 bases and J 0 bases; nucleotides not matched to a gene: 10. The germline gives CDR1 LGHNA, CDR2 YNFKEQ. The CDR3 length is 15 residues. Details on this clone: The antigen is unknown.

Study findings and constraints: There were, on average, more expanded clones in CD8+ T cells than in CD4+. Doses of 0.1 to 3.0 mg/kg were accompanied by clonal expansion of CD4+ and CD8+ blood T cells by week 6.

The specimen was CD4+ or CD8+ T cells sorted from blood, collected in a trial of the OX40 agonist ivuxolimab. This chain connects TRBV4-2 to TRBJ2-7; TRBD2 agrees at 8 bases. This TCR was sampled from an adult with an advanced solid tumor such as melanoma, head and neck, liver or kidney cancer. CDR3 sequence reads: CARLSSGSTSYEQYF. The CDR3 DNA is TGTGCCAGGCTATCTAGCGGGTCCACCTCCTACGAGCAGTACTTC.